The 32 T cell receptor beta chains below all came from one sample that was sequenced in a study of blood T cells in healthy people across ages. PCR was performed a second time for about 7 to 11 cycles using a sample-barcoded 5' primer and a J-beta primer mix. TCRdb re-analysed the 5' RACE reads in MiXCR, keeping a single row per CDR3 protein. The table has about 780,000 distinct CDR3 sequences, around 50% seen once. Sequencing input: blood. These TCRs come from a man older than 75 in good health.

The CDR3 protein is CASSFGGAQEQYF. The CDR3 coding sequence is TGTGCCAGCAGTTTCGGGGGGGCCCAGGAGCAGTACTTC. J is TRBJ2-4 and V is TRBV27; 8 nucleotides line up with TRBD2. This CDR3 is built from 13 residues. Germline V gene sequence: CDR1 MNHEY, CDR2 SMNVEV (reference sequence). V lost 3 bases to trimming and J lost 13 bases; unmatched junction nucleotides: 8.

This clonotype was counted a few times. The J gene is TRBJ2-3, the V gene TRBV20-1, with 8 bases aligning to TRBD2. The CDR3 spans 14 residues. Germline CDR1 DFQATT, CDR2 SNEGSKA (reference sequence). Trimming took 7 bases from V and 5 from J; bases not matched to a gene: 11. CDR3 residues: CSVPTSGSRDTQYF. The CDR3 bases are TGCAGTGTCCCGACCAGCGGGAGTCGAGATACGCAGTATTTT.

This clonotype was counted only a few times. This chain uses TRBV10-3 with TRBJ2-3; D not resolved. V lost 3 bases and J 14 bases, leaving 21 bases between the germline ends. Germline V CDR1 and CDR2: ENHRY, SYGVKD. This CDR3 region has 14 residues. As DNA, the CDR3 is TGTGCCATCAGTGACCCAGTAAGGCACAGATACGCGTATTTT. Protein sequence: CAISDPVRHRYAYF.

The sample holds a few counts of this clonotype. The V call is TRBV18, the J call TRBJ2-1; TRBD2 matches 11 bases. In germline, CDR1 is KGHSH, CDR2 LQKENI. The CDR3 consists of 16 residues. Trimming removed 5 bases from V and 7 bases from J; junction bases left unmatched: 10. For the CDR3, the DNA is TGTGCCAGCTCATCACTAGCGGGAGCTTCGGGAAATGAGCAGTTCTTC. Its translation: CASSSLAGASGNEQFF.

The V and J genes are TRBV10-3 and TRBJ1-4; 9 bases map to TRBD1. CDR1 is ENHRY, CDR2 SYGVKD, per germline. The CDR3 covers 14 residues. The V segment lost 2 bases and the J segment 5 bases; nucleotides outside the gene matches: 0. The CDR3 sequence: CAISEDRGNEKLFF. CDR3 DNA: TGTGCCATCAGTGAGGACAGGGGGAATGAAAAACTGTTTTTT.

This clonotype was counted between two and nine times. The rearrangement uses TRBV10-1 and TRBJ2-7; unclear D gene. The CDR3 has 13 residues. The V gene's germline CDR1 is WNHNN and CDR2 SYGVQD (reference sequence). V gave up 4 bases and J gave up 3 bases, with 10 bases separating them. The CDR3 coding sequence is TGCGCCAGCAGTGGGTCTGGGGTCTACGAGCAGTACTTC. Translating it yields CASSGSGVYEQYF.

This clonotype was seen more than once but under ten times. The chain has TRBV29-1 and TRBJ2-5; D is perhaps TRBD2 (6 bases). CDR3 length: 11 amino acids. Germline assignment: CDR1 SQVTM and CDR2 ANQGSEA. In nucleotides, the CDR3 is TGCAGTGGTAGCGGACAAGAGACCCAGTACTTC. Translation: CSGSGQETQYF.

The chain carries TRBV27 and TRBJ1-2, with D maybe TRBD1 (5 bases). The CDR3 spans 15 residues. Trimming shortened V by 7 bases and J by 2 bases, and 17 bases separated the two germline ends. CDR1 and CDR2 from the germline V gene are MNHEY and SMNVEV (reference sequence). CDR3 nucleotides: TGTGCCAGCACTCGGGGCCCGGGGACGAACTATGGCTACACCTTC. As protein: CASTRGPGTNYGYTF.

This clonotype appeared many times. The V gene is TRBV24-1, the J gene TRBJ2-7; perhaps TRBD1 as D (8 bases). V was cut by 4 bases and J by 5 bases, with 17 bases left in between. The CDR3 is 15 residues long. Looked up from germline, CDR1 is KGHDR and CDR2 is SFDVKD. The CDR3 nucleotides are TGTGCCACCAGTGACCGTAGACAGGGGAGGGACGAGCAGTACTTC. It yields the protein CATSDRRQGRDEQYF.

A note on this clonotype: A much larger clone is a single base away; this may be a read error. The chain employs TRBV12-3 or TRBV12-4 and TRBJ2-3, with 11 bases that match TRBD2. The CDR3 has 15 amino acids. V lost 7 bases, J lost 1 base, and 4 bases stayed unmatched. In DNA form, the CDR3 reads TGTGCCAGCACCCCGGGACTAGCGGGCACAGATACGCAGTATTTT. This sequence encodes CASTPGLAGTDTQYF.

This clonotype was recorded a few times. Here the CDR3 DNA reads TGCGCCAGCAGCCGATCCGGGGATAGCACAGATACGCAGTATTTT. This translates into CASSRSGDSTDTQYF. The chain is built from TRBV4-3 and TRBJ2-3; possibly TRBD2 for D (5 bases). Germline CDR1 LGHNA, CDR2 YSLEER. The CDR3 is made up of 15 amino acids. The V end lost 4 bases, the J end lost 0 bases, and 11 bases lay between the germline ends.

As to this clonotype: A much larger clone sits a single nucleotide away, making a read error possible. V is TRBV7-2 and J is TRBJ2-3; D not certain. The CDR3 is 13 amino acids. CDR1 SGHTA and CDR2 FQGNSA come from the germline V gene. The CDR3 reads CAGSLDHTDTQYF. The CDR3 nucleotides are TGTGCCGGCAGCTTAGATCACACAGATACGCAGTATTTT.

A few counts support this clonotype. J is TRBJ2-5 and V is TRBV7-3; D possibly corresponds to TRBD2 (5 bases). Germline CDR1 is SGHTA and CDR2 is FQGTGA. V was shortened by 2 bases and J by 5 bases, with 9 bases between the two germline ends. The CDR3 runs to 13 residues. CDR3 protein: CASSLGWRETQYF. For the CDR3, the DNA is TGTGCCAGCAGCTTAGGATGGAGGGAGACCCAGTACTTC.

This clonotype was seen a handful of times. The CDR3 DNA reads TGTGCCAGCAGTCGGACCGGGACAGCTAATGAAAAACTGTTTTTT. Amino acid sequence: CASSRTGTANEKLFF. The V and J genes are TRBV28 and TRBJ1-4, with TRBD1 identical over 7 bases. The germline CDR1 and CDR2 sequences are MDHEN and SYDVKM. Trimming at V came to 5 bases and at J to 3 bases, leaving 6 bases not matched to a gene. The CDR3 is 15 residues long.

The chain carries TRBV21-1 and TRBJ2-1. TRBV21-1 is designated a pseudogene. The CDR3 length is 16 residues. CDR3 region: CASSKDPFRSYNEQFF. The CDR3 DNA follows: TGTGCCAGCAGCAAAGATCCATTCCGGTCGTACAATGAGCAGTTCTTC.

This clonotype has just a few counts. The chain has TRBV29-1 and TRBJ2-1; 9 nucleotides match TRBD2. CDR1 SQVTM and CDR2 ANQGSEA come from the germline V gene. The CDR3 is 13 residues long. V trimming: 3 bases; J trimming: 9 bases; junction bases outside the gene matches: 6. CDR3 amino acids: CSVDEREATEQFF. Here the CDR3 DNA reads TGCAGCGTTGACGAGCGGGAGGCTACTGAGCAGTTCTTC.

This clonotype was found a few times. This may be a read error, as it is one base from a much larger clone. This rearrangement joins TRBV15 to TRBJ2-5, with 9 bases lining up with TRBD2. The V segment lost 1 base and the J segment 11 bases; nucleotides outside the gene matches: 20. Germline CDR1 reads LNHNV; CDR2 reads YYDKDF (reference sequence). This CDR3 has 18 residues. The CDR3 sequence: CATSRVPLSGRSFDEQYF. For the CDR3, the DNA is TGTGCCACCAGCAGAGTGCCCCTTAGCGGGAGAAGTTTCGATGAGCAGTACTTC.

The chain employs TRBV6-5 and TRBJ1-5; a weak D match, TRBD1 (6 bases). V was clipped by 6 bases and J by 7 bases, with 16 bases between them. The CDR3 contains 14 residues. CDR1 and CDR2 (germline): MNHEY, SVGAGI. CDR3 sequence reads: CASSTGQFGQPQHF. CDR3 in DNA: TGTGCCAGCAGCACCGGACAGTTTGGGCAGCCCCAGCATTTT.

The chain couples TRBV28 to TRBJ2-4; 8 bases match TRBD2. The J call is in doubt because the DNA end fits TRBJ2-7 better. CDR3 length equals 16 residues. The germline V gene encodes CDR1 MDHEN and CDR2 SYDVKM. CDR3 sequence (DNA): TGTGCCAGCAGTCCACCTCCTAGCGGGTTGTACTACGAGCAGTACTTC. This translates into CASSPPPSGLYYEQYF.

This chain joins TRBV30 and TRBJ1-4, with TRBD1 matching over 7 bases. Trimming cost V 4 bases and J 0 bases; bases outside gene matches: 5. Looked up from germline, CDR1 is GTSNPN and CDR2 is SVGIG (reference sequence). The CDR3 extends over 15 amino acids. CDR3 bases: TGTGCCTGGACCATGGGACAGACAACTAATGAAAAACTGTTTTTT. This sequence encodes CAWTMGQTTNEKLFF. Together with reference TRBV30 and TRBJ1-4, the CDR3 gives the full variable domain: SQTIHQWPATLVQPVGSPLSLECTVEGTSNPNLYWYRQAAGRGLQLLFYSVGIGQISSEVPQNLSASRPQDRQFILSSKKLLLSDSGFYLCAWTMGQTTNEKLFFGSGTQLSVL.

V gene TRBV20-1 combines with J gene TRBJ2-3; 7 bases line up with TRBD2. CDR1 DFQATT and CDR2 SNEGSKA come from the germline V gene (reference sequence). The junction had 4 bases not matched to a gene; V was cut back by 4 bases and J by 0 bases. The CDR3 has 14 residues. In DNA, the CDR3 is TGCAGTGCTAAGCGGGGCCCCAGCACAGATACGCAGTATTTT. Translating it yields CSAKRGPSTDTQYF.

This clonotype was counted once. One end of the junction does not line up with germline, which may come from a read error. The chain carries TRBV6-5 and TRBJ1-6; 8 bases match TRBD1. From germline, CDR1 is MNHEY and CDR2 SVGAGI. This CDR3 spans 14 amino acids. The CDR3 DNA sequence: TGTGCCAACAGTTCAGGGGGCCGCAATTCACCCCTCCACTTT. As protein: CANSSGGRNSPLHF.

This clonotype was observed a handful of times. The chain combines TRBV14 with TRBJ2-4; D is unclear. The J call could be wrong; TRBJ2-7 is a better fit for the DNA end. Germline V lookup: CDR1 SGHDN, CDR2 FVKESK. The CDR3 contains 13 residues. The CDR3: CASSPPGDYEQYF. The CDR3 coding sequence is TGTGCCAGCAGCCCTCCCGGAGACTACGAGCAGTACTTC.

The V and J genes are TRBV5-1 and TRBJ2-5; a weak D match, TRBD2 (6 bases). CDR3 length: 17 residues. V lost 0 bases to trimming and J lost 2 bases, with 17 bases between them. Germline values: CDR1 SGHRS, CDR2 YFSETQ. The CDR3 reads CASSLGILGGEQETQYF. Written as DNA, the CDR3 is TGCGCCAGCAGCTTGGGGATTCTTGGCGGGGAACAAGAGACCCAGTACTTC.

The chain couples TRBV28 to TRBJ2-3, with 7 bases identical to TRBD1. The CDR3 is made up of 15 amino acids. J lost 0 bases, V lost 5 bases, and 5 bases had no gene match. Germline-derived CDR1 and CDR2 are MDHEN and SYDVKM. This chain's CDR3 is CASSVTGASTDTQYF. DNA of the CDR3: TGTGCCAGCAGTGTCACAGGGGCTAGCACAGATACGCAGTATTTT.

This clonotype has a single count. A much more abundant neighbour one base away suggests this may be a read error. The J gene is TRBJ2-1, the V gene TRBV5-1; 8 nucleotides line up with TRBD2. The end of the DNA aligns better with TRBJ2-7, so the J call may be wrong. This CDR3 spans 15 amino acids. The germline gives CDR1 SGHRS, CDR2 YFSETQ. The CDR3 is CASSLGLASNNEQYF. The CDR3 DNA is TGCGCCAGCAGCCTAGGACTAGCTTCCAACAATGAGCAGTACTTC.

In this sample, this clonotype turned up a few times. A much larger clone lies one base from this, so it may be a read error. The V call is TRBV28, the J call TRBJ1-1; D gene unclear. Germline V lookup: CDR1 MDHEN, CDR2 SYDVKM. This CDR3 region has 12 residues. With 4 bases removed from V and 3 bases from J, the gap between germline ends came to 6 bases. CDR3: CASSYGYTEAFF. CDR3 DNA sequence: TGTGCCAGCAGTTACGGATACACTGAAGCTTTCTTT.

The chain carries TRBV4-3 and TRBJ2-7, with TRBD2 as a possible D gene (5 bases). The CDR3 sequence is 16 residues long. Germline lookup yields CDR1 LGHNA and CDR2 YSLEER. V lost 1 base and J 3 bases, leaving 16 bases between the germline ends. The CDR3 region is CASSQGFPSWGYEQYF. DNA for the CDR3: TGCGCCAGCAGCCAAGGGTTCCCTAGCTGGGGCTACGAGCAGTACTTC.

The chain uses TRBV6-5 and TRBJ1-1; 8 bases line up with TRBD1. The CDR3 runs 14 residues. CDR1 is MNHEY and CDR2 is SVGAGI in the germline V gene. The V and J ends lost 2 bases and 4 bases, in that order; junction bases with no gene match: 3. CDR3 amino acids: CASSYATGGTEAFF. The CDR3 DNA sequence: TGTGCCAGCAGTTACGCAACAGGGGGCACTGAAGCTTTCTTT.

The chain employs TRBV20-1 and TRBJ2-3, with no clear D. The germline gives CDR1 DFQATT, CDR2 SNEGSKA (reference sequence). The CDR3 contains 9 residues. Trimming stripped 4 bases from V and 8 bases from J, with 4 bases between. The DNA of the CDR3 is TGCAGTGCTAAGGGTACGCAGTATTTT. Its protein product is CSAKGTQYF.

J is TRBJ2-7 and V is TRBV28; a weak D match, TRBD2 (7 bases). Germline assignment: CDR1 MDHEN and CDR2 SYDVKM. The V end was cut by 1 base, the J end by 1 base, with 23 bases between. This CDR3 region has 19 residues. The CDR3 loop reads CASSLSGVLRESGSYEQYF. The CDR3 bases are TGTGCCAGCAGTTTATCAGGGGTTTTGCGGGAGTCGGGATCCTACGAGCAGTACTTC.

A few counts support this clonotype. The rearrangement joins TRBV7-2 to TRBJ1-4; a weak D match, TRBD1 (5 bases). V lost 1 base and J 7 bases, leaving 13 bases between the germline ends. Germline CDR1 SGHTA, CDR2 FQGNSA. This CDR3 comprises 15 residues. DNA for the CDR3: TGTGCCAGCAGCTTAGTGGGGCCGATGGGTGAAAAACTGTTTTTT. It yields the protein CASSLVGPMGEKLFF.